These 8 T cell receptor beta chains were sequenced from one sample in a study of T cell responses to AZD1222 COVID-19 vaccine. Repertoires were generated with immunoSEQ multiplex PCR, while TCRdb's copy carries only in-frame clones and drops some. The sample carries about 66,000 clones, roughly 87% recorded once. The material sequenced was peripheral blood, taken on day 0 of AZD1222 vaccination. These receptors came from an adult in good health.

The chain carries TRBV14 and TRBJ1-1; no reliable D call. The V end was cut by 3 bases, the J end by 3 bases, with 8 bases between. The CDR3 totals 13 residues. Germline V lookup: CDR1 SGHDN, CDR2 FVKESK. The DNA of the CDR3 is TGTGCCAGCAGCCACGGAGCGTACACTGAAGCTTTCTTT. Amino acid sequence: CASSHGAYTEAFF.

The V call is TRBV19, the J call TRBJ2-5; D may be TRBD1 (5 bases). V was shortened by 5 bases and J by 7 bases, with 20 bases between the two germline ends. Germline V gene data show CDR1 as LNHDA and CDR2 as SQIVND (reference sequence). This CDR3 region has 15 residues. CDR3 DNA: TGTGCCAGTAGTGCCCGCACCCAGGGTCTTCGGACCCAGTACTTC. It specifies CASSARTQGLRTQYF. The full variable domain, with the rest looked up from reference TRBV19 and TRBJ2-5, is DGGITQSPKYLFRKEGQNVTLSCEQNLNHDAMYWYRQDPGQGLRLIYYSQIVNDFQKGDIAEGYSVSREKKESFPLTVTSAQKNPTAFYLCASSARTQGLRTQYFGPGTRLLVL.

The rearrangement uses TRBV11-3 and TRBJ1-4; D is possibly TRBD1 (5 bases). This CDR3 has 14 amino acids. The germline V gene has CDR1 SGHNT and CDR2 YENEEA. Trimming shortened V by 5 bases and J by 4 bases, and 11 bases separated the two germline ends. Here the CDR3 reads CASSLWGDNEKLFF. The CDR3 coding sequence is TGTGCCAGCAGCCTATGGGGGGATAATGAAAAACTGTTTTTT. Full variable domain (outside the CDR3, taken from reference TRBV11-3 and TRBJ1-4): EAGVVQSPRYKIIEKKQPVAFWCNPISGHNTLYWYLQNLGQGPELLIRYENEEAVDDSQLPKDRFSAERLKGVDSTLKIQPAELGDSAVYLCASSLWGDNEKLFFGSGTQLSVL.

The chain recombines TRBV6-5 with TRBJ1-1; D may be TRBD1 (5 bases). This CDR3 is 12 amino acids long. Germline V CDR1 and CDR2: MNHEY, SVGAGI. Trimming took off 8 bases at V and 4 bases at J, with 11 bases between the two ends. CDR3 sequence (DNA): TGTGCCAGCCTTATGGGGGGCACTGAAGCTTTCTTT. Its protein is CASLMGGTEAFF.

The CDR3 is CASSFDRVTEAFF. In nucleotides, the CDR3 is TGTGCCAGCAGCTTTGACAGGGTAACTGAAGCTTTCTTT. The chain is built from TRBV3-1 (or the pseudogene TRBV3-2) and TRBJ1-1, with TRBD1 matching 7 bases. Trimming cost V 5 bases and J 5 bases; bases outside gene matches: 5. CDR1 is LGHDT and CDR2 is YNNKEL in the germline V gene (reference sequence). The CDR3 length is 13 residues.

The chain employs TRBV29-1 and TRBJ1-5; possibly TRBD1 for D (6 bases). Germline-derived CDR1 and CDR2 are SQVTM and ANQGSEA. The CDR3 has 13 amino acids. Trimming pared 6 bases from V and 4 bases from J, leaving 13 bases between. The CDR3 loop reads CSVSDRTNQPQHF. The CDR3 bases are TGCAGCGTATCCGACAGGACGAATCAGCCCCAGCATTTT.

V gene TRBV28 combines with J gene TRBJ2-5; D call uncertain. The germline V and J ends were trimmed by 6 bases and 1 base, with 9 bases remaining between them. The CDR3 runs 13 residues. Germline V gives CDR1 MDHEN, CDR2 SYDVKM. CDR3 DNA: TGTGCCAGCAGCCACTTAGTCCAAGAGACCCAGTACTTC. It translates to CASSHLVQETQYF.

The chain is built from TRBV2 and TRBJ1-5; D gene uncertain. V lost 5 bases to trimming and J lost 4 bases, with 12 bases between them. Per the germline V gene, CDR1 is SNHLY and CDR2 is FYNNEI. The CDR3 loop spans 14 amino acids. CDR3 bases: TGTGCCAGCAGTACGGACTCGGGTAATCAGCCCCAGCATTTT. Translated: CASSTDSGNQPQHF.